This is a list of T cell receptor beta chains from one sample in a study of blood T cell repertoires in COVID-19. Here immunoSEQ multiplex PCR was the method, and the copy in TCRdb shows in-frame clones only, minus some. The profile shows 150,000 or so clones, over 90% of them singletons. The material sequenced was peripheral blood. These receptor sequences come from a woman aged 60-75 years with COVID-19, enrolled during active disease. The CDR3 runs from the conserved cysteine through the conserved F or W. The D gene is left open where the match is weak. Some rows mark clone size as missing; the rest say once, few, many or name a class of expanded clone.

j_gene: TRBJ1-5
d_gene: TRBD1
abundance: .
v_gene: TRBV6-5
CDR3aa: CASRAQTGYNQPQHF
CDR3nt: TGTGCCAGCAGGGCCCAGACAGGGTACAATCAGCCCCAGCATTTT

j_gene: TRBJ2-3
d_gene: TRBD2
abundance: .
v_gene: TRBV13
CDR3aa: CASSLGTSGGRSTDTQYF
CDR3nt: TGTGCCAGCAGCTTAGGGACTAGCGGGGGGAGAAGCACAGATACGCAGTATTTT

j_gene: TRBJ1-1
d_gene: .
abundance: .
v_gene: TRBV19
CDR3aa: CASSIVQADTEAFF
CDR3nt: TGTGCCAGTAGTATCGTCCAAGCGGACACTGAAGCTTTCTTT

j_gene: TRBJ1-2
d_gene: .
abundance: .
v_gene: TRBV5-1
CDR3aa: CASSSTGLNYGYTF
CDR3nt: TGCGCCAGCAGCTCGACAGGCCTCAACTATGGCTACACCTTC

j_gene: TRBJ1-2
d_gene: TRBD1
abundance: .
v_gene: TRBV6-5
CDR3aa: CASSTRDRLHYGYTF
CDR3nt: TGTGCCAGCAGTACTAGGGACAGGCTGCACTATGGCTACACCTTC

j_gene: TRBJ1-5
d_gene: TRBD1
abundance: few
v_gene: TRBV29-1
CDR3aa: CSVARGINQPQHF
CDR3nt: TGCAGCGTTGCCAGGGGGATCAATCAGCCCCAGCATTTT

j_gene: TRBJ2-1
d_gene: TRBD1
abundance: once
v_gene: TRBV5-1
CDR3aa: CASSSPGQENNEQFF
CDR3nt: TGCGCCAGCAGCTCACCGGGACAGGAGAACAATGAGCAGTTCTTC

j_gene: TRBJ2-1
d_gene: TRBD1
abundance: .
v_gene: TRBV6-5
CDR3aa: CASQKEDRGHNEQFF
CDR3nt: TGTGCCAGCCAAAAGGAGGACAGGGGACACAATGAGCAGTTCTTC

j_gene: TRBJ1-6
d_gene: TRBD1
abundance: .
v_gene: TRBV18
CDR3aa: CASSAGTGNNSPLHF
CDR3nt: TGTGCCAGCTCAGCTGGGACAGGGAATAATTCACCCCTCCACTTT

j_gene: TRBJ1-4
d_gene: .
abundance: .
v_gene: TRBV6-1
CDR3aa: CASSDPGLLKLFF
CDR3nt: TGTGCCAGCAGTGACCCGGGACTCCTTAAACTGTTTTTT

j_gene: TRBJ1-1
d_gene: TRBD1
abundance: .
v_gene: TRBV5-1
CDR3aa: CASSLVGQGAPTEAFF
CDR3nt: TGCGCCAGCAGCTTGGTCGGACAGGGGGCGCCCACTGAAGCTTTCTTT

j_gene: TRBJ2-7
d_gene: TRBD2
abundance: .
v_gene: TRBV6-2/TRBV6-3
CDR3aa: CASSYSVGLGFYEQYF
CDR3nt: TGTGCCAGCAGTTACTCGGTGGGACTAGGATTCTACGAGCAGTACTTC

j_gene: TRBJ2-3
d_gene: TRBD1
abundance: .
v_gene: TRBV5-1
CDR3aa: CASSPFPGQGTDTQYF
CDR3nt: TGCGCCAGCAGCCCCTTCCCGGGACAGGGCACAGATACGCAGTATTTT

j_gene: TRBJ2-3
d_gene: .
abundance: once
v_gene: TRBV6-5
CDR3aa: CASSQKLTDTQYF
CDR3nt: TGTGCCAGCAGCCAAAAACTCACAGATACGCAGTATTTT

j_gene: TRBJ1-5
d_gene: .
abundance: .
v_gene: TRBV19
CDR3aa: CASSISNGNQPQHF
CDR3nt: TGTGCCAGTAGTATTAGTAACGGCAATCAGCCCCAGCATTTT

j_gene: TRBJ1-1
d_gene: .
abundance: .
v_gene: TRBV3-1/TRBV3-2
CDR3aa: CASSQRSRSEAFF
CDR3nt: TGTGCCAGCAGCCAACGCTCGAGGTCCGAAGCTTTCTTT

j_gene: TRBJ1-1
d_gene: .
abundance: .
v_gene: TRBV11-2
CDR3aa: CASSEERQLNTEAFF
CDR3nt: TGTGCCAGCAGCGAAGAGAGGCAGCTGAACACTGAAGCTTTCTTT

j_gene: TRBJ1-6
d_gene: TRBD1
abundance: .
v_gene: TRBV30
CDR3aa: CAWTEGGQGYSPLHF
CDR3nt: TGTGCCTGGACCGAGGGGGGACAGGGGTATTCACCCCTCCACTTT

j_gene: TRBJ1-5
d_gene: TRBD1
abundance: .
v_gene: TRBV16
CDR3aa: CASSQSRGTGGYSNQPQHF
CDR3nt: TGTGCCAGCAGCCAATCACGCGGGACAGGGGGATATAGCAATCAGCCCCAGCATTTT

j_gene: TRBJ2-3
d_gene: TRBD2
abundance: .
v_gene: TRBV7-9
CDR3aa: CASSLGTSGTSFTQYF
CDR3nt: TGTGCCAGCAGCTTAGGAACTAGCGGGACCTCCTTTACGCAGTATTTT

j_gene: TRBJ1-1
d_gene: TRBD1
abundance: .
v_gene: TRBV29-1
CDR3aa: CSAHDRGVNTEAFF
CDR3nt: TGCAGCGCCCACGACAGGGGGGTGAACACTGAAGCTTTCTTT

j_gene: TRBJ1-1
d_gene: .
abundance: .
v_gene: TRBV5-4
CDR3aa: CASSPGSGLGNTEAFF
CDR3nt: TGTGCCAGCAGCCCCGGAAGCGGGCTGGGGAACACTGAAGCTTTCTTT

j_gene: TRBJ1-5
d_gene: .
abundance: .
v_gene: TRBV6-1
CDR3aa: CASSDQGNSNQPQHF
CDR3nt: TGTGCCAGCAGTGATCAGGGGAATAGCAATCAGCCCCAGCATTTT

j_gene: TRBJ2-3
d_gene: .
abundance: .
v_gene: TRBV3-1/TRBV3-2
CDR3aa: CASSQGLGVDTQYF
CDR3nt: TGTGCCAGCAGCCAAGGTCTAGGGGTAGATACGCAGTATTTT

j_gene: TRBJ1-2
d_gene: .
abundance: .
v_gene: TRBV5-1
CDR3aa: CASSLEGAGAVLVGGYTF
CDR3nt: TGCGCCAGCAGCTTGGAAGGGGCAGGGGCAGTTCTTGTGGGAGGCTACACCTTC

j_gene: TRBJ1-5
d_gene: TRBD1
abundance: .
v_gene: TRBV6-6
CDR3aa: CASSGTGGEGNQPQHF
CDR3nt: TGTGCCAGCAGTGGGACAGGAGGGGAAGGCAATCAGCCCCAGCATTTT

j_gene: TRBJ2-5
d_gene: TRBD2
abundance: .
v_gene: TRBV3-1/TRBV3-2
CDR3aa: CASSPRRTSLETQYF
CDR3nt: TGTGCCAGCAGCCCCAGACGGACTAGCTTGGAGACCCAGTACTTC

j_gene: TRBJ1-2
d_gene: TRBD1
abundance: .
v_gene: TRBV7-3
CDR3aa: CASSLTGTGDYGYTF
CDR3nt: TGTGCCAGCAGCCTAACCGGGACAGGGGACTATGGCTACACCTTC

j_gene: TRBJ1-1
d_gene: .
abundance: .
v_gene: TRBV18
CDR3aa: CASSLRGDPLSNTEAFF
CDR3nt: TGTGCCAGCTCACTCCGGGGGGACCCGTTATCGAACACTGAAGCTTTCTTT

j_gene: TRBJ1-2
d_gene: .
abundance: .
v_gene: TRBV30
CDR3aa: CACRQVLKSGYTF
CDR3nt: TGTGCCTGCAGACAGGTCCTAAAGAGCGGCTACACCTTC

j_gene: TRBJ1-4
d_gene: .
abundance: .
v_gene: TRBV5-6
CDR3aa: CASSSLMAGYATNEKLFF
CDR3nt: TGTGCCAGCAGCTCCCTGATGGCGGGATACGCAACTAATGAAAAACTGTTTTTT

j_gene: TRBJ2-1
d_gene: TRBD2
abundance: .
v_gene: TRBV7-6
CDR3aa: CASSLAGRRGGEYNEQFF
CDR3nt: TGTGCCAGCAGCTTAGCCGGTCGGCGGGGGGGCGAATACAATGAGCAGTTCTTC

j_gene: TRBJ1-5
d_gene: .
abundance: few
v_gene: TRBV19
CDR3aa: CASSMGRDIVNQPQHF
CDR3nt: TGTGCCAGTAGTATGGGTCGGGACATCGTGAATCAGCCCCAGCATTTT

j_gene: TRBJ1-4
d_gene: TRBD1
abundance: .
v_gene: TRBV6-2/TRBV6-3
CDR3aa: CASSDRAQLFF
CDR3nt: TGTGCCAGCAGTGACAGGGCCCAACTGTTTTTT

j_gene: TRBJ1-5
d_gene: .
abundance: once
v_gene: TRBV18
CDR3aa: CASSPPGGGQPQHF
CDR3nt: TGTGCCAGCTCACCACCGGGCGGGGGTCAGCCCCAGCATTTT

j_gene: TRBJ1-1
d_gene: .
abundance: .
v_gene: TRBV6-4
CDR3aa: CASRPDDINTEAFF
CDR3nt: TGTGCCAGCAGACCAGACGACATTAACACTGAAGCTTTCTTT

j_gene: TRBJ2-5
d_gene: .
abundance: .
v_gene: TRBV5-1
CDR3aa: CASSPAGQSETQYF
CDR3nt: TGCGCCAGCAGCCCGGCAGGACAGTCGGAGACCCAGTACTTC

j_gene: TRBJ2-2
d_gene: .
abundance: once
v_gene: TRBV7-2
CDR3aa: CAGDGGNTGELFF
CDR3nt: TGTGCCGGAGACGGGGGGAACACCGGGGAGCTGTTTTTT

j_gene: TRBJ2-7
d_gene: .
abundance: .
v_gene: TRBV18
CDR3aa: CASSPAVLGSEQYF
CDR3nt: TGTGCCAGCTCACCAGCGGTTCTTGGCTCCGAGCAGTACTTC

j_gene: TRBJ1-1
d_gene: .
abundance: .
v_gene: TRBV19
CDR3aa: CASSPQMNTEAFF
CDR3nt: TGTGCCAGTAGCCCACAGATGAACACTGAAGCTTTCTTT

j_gene: TRBJ2-2
d_gene: TRBD1
abundance: .
v_gene: TRBV24-1
CDR3aa: CATSDPGTGHAGELFF
CDR3nt: TGTGCCACCAGTGATCCCGGGACAGGGCATGCCGGGGAGCTGTTTTTT

j_gene: TRBJ1-5
d_gene: .
abundance: .
v_gene: TRBV7-9
CDR3aa: CASSTENQPQHF
CDR3nt: TGTGCCAGCAGCACAGAGAATCAGCCCCAGCATTTT

j_gene: TRBJ1-6
d_gene: TRBD1
abundance: .
v_gene: TRBV7-2
CDR3aa: CASSWGQGNSPLHF
CDR3nt: TGTGCCAGCAGCTGGGGACAGGGTAATTCACCCCTCCACTTT

j_gene: TRBJ1-5
d_gene: .
abundance: .
v_gene: TRBV6-6
CDR3aa: CASSYGGYTQPQHF
CDR3nt: TGTGCCAGCAGTTACGGGGGGTACACTCAGCCCCAGCATTTT

j_gene: TRBJ2-7
d_gene: .
abundance: few
v_gene: TRBV18
CDR3aa: CASSHSARLAYEQYF
CDR3nt: TGTGCCAGCTCACACTCGGCCAGGTTGGCATACGAGCAGTACTTC

j_gene: TRBJ1-1
d_gene: .
abundance: .
v_gene: TRBV2
CDR3aa: CASSENRERSEAFF
CDR3nt: TGTGCCAGCAGTGAAAACAGGGAGAGGTCTGAAGCTTTCTTT

j_gene: TRBJ1-4
d_gene: TRBD1
abundance: .
v_gene: TRBV18
CDR3aa: CASSRRDRVDEKLFF
CDR3nt: TGTGCCAGCTCACGACGGGACAGGGTCGATGAAAAACTGTTTTTT

j_gene: TRBJ1-1
d_gene: TRBD1
abundance: .
v_gene: TRBV6-5
CDR3aa: CASSYRTGGTEAFF
CDR3nt: TGTGCCAGCAGTTACCGGACAGGGGGGACTGAAGCTTTCTTT

j_gene: TRBJ1-3
d_gene: .
abundance: .
v_gene: TRBV5-1
CDR3aa: CASSLGTGLGGGNTIYF
CDR3nt: TGCGCCAGCAGCTTGGGTACGGGACTCGGGGGTGGAAACACCATATATTTT

j_gene: TRBJ2-1
d_gene: .
abundance: once
v_gene: TRBV11-3
CDR3aa: CASSLGQGGFNEQFF
CDR3nt: TGTGCCAGCAGCTTAGGGCAGGGGGGATTCAATGAGCAGTTCTTC

j_gene: TRBJ1-4
d_gene: .
abundance: .
v_gene: TRBV19
CDR3aa: CASSIRSQSEKGLFF
CDR3nt: TGTGCCAGTAGTATAAGGAGCCAGTCGGAGAAAGGACTGTTTTTT

j_gene: TRBJ1-3
d_gene: .
abundance: .
v_gene: TRBV5-1
CDR3aa: CASSLEGDTIYF
CDR3nt: TGCGCCAGCAGCTTGGAAGGGGACACCATATATTTT